This T cell receptor beta chain was sequenced for a study of blood T cell repertoires in COVID-19. V was shortened by 1 base and J by 7 bases, with 8 bases between the two germline ends. From germline, CDR1 is LNHDA and CDR2 SQIVND (reference sequence). The CDR3 loop spans 13 amino acids. The method was immunoSEQ multiplex PCR; TCRdb's version includes in-frame clones alone and lacks a portion of them. Among a few hundred thousand clones listed, around 89% were seen once. Sequenced sample: PBMCs or T cells enriched from blood (not recorded which). The receptor comes from a woman aged 18-35 years who had recovered from COVID-19. This chain uses TRBV19 with TRBJ2-1; D is ambiguous. The CDR3 loop is CASSIGPGNEQFF. DNA for the CDR3: TGTGCCAGTAGTATAGGGCCGGGTAATGAGCAGTTCTTC.